The rows below give T cell receptor beta chains drawn from one sample of a study of CXCR3-negative and CXCR3-positive naive CD8 T cells. TCRdb reprocessed the 5' RACE reads, keeping one entry per CDR3 protein, no DNA. This table lists about 3,400 distinct CDR3 sequences. The sequencing sample was made of naive CXCR3- CD8+ T cells from blood. All receptors derive from a human donor in good health. Some clones in this sample may be carry-over from other donors' samples. Each CDR3 is given with its conserved first and last residue. Not all rows give a size; the values are once, few, many and, for expanded clones, a class.

J gene,clone size,V gene,CDR3 protein
TRBJ2-3,.,TRBV11-2,CASSLAVGRPTDTQYF
TRBJ2-2,medium-sized,TRBV5-1,CASSITGTGRPGELFF
TRBJ2-3,medium-sized,TRBV7-8,CASEPPWSADTQYF
TRBJ2-1,medium-sized,TRBV20-1,CSAQDRLGGSYNEQFF
TRBJ1-4,medium-sized,TRBV14,CASSQDRVYEKLFF
TRBJ1-1,medium-sized,TRBV20-1,CSARPPGGPDTEAFF
TRBJ2-7,.,TRBV6-5,CASSVGTSGDSSYEQYF
TRBJ2-5,.,TRBV29-1,CSVDPGTDAGETQYF
TRBJ2-7,.,TRBV19,CASSPIGAYEQYF
TRBJ2-3,.,TRBV29-1,CSVDLSGSDTQYF
TRBJ2-5,.,TRBV23-1,CASSLRDRGSCETQYF
TRBJ1-1,medium-sized,TRBV29-1,CSVEGNTEAFF
TRBJ2-3,medium-sized,TRBV20-1,CSASGLAGGKPSTDTQYF
TRBJ2-7,medium-sized,TRBV7-9,CASSPLGRPSYEQYF
TRBJ2-3,medium-sized,TRBV7-8,CASSLPTSGGTDTQYF
TRBJ2-7,.,TRBV29-1,CSVVQSGAEQYF
TRBJ2-3,medium-sized,TRBV29-1,CSVEERGRTTDTQYF
TRBJ2-1,medium-sized,TRBV29-1,CSAEDRGRNNEQFF
TRBJ1-5,medium-sized,TRBV10-3,CAISEVPGGQINQPQHF
TRBJ2-7,.,TRBV12-3/TRBV12-4,CASTQELPGYEQYF
TRBJ1-1,.,TRBV5-4,CASRRAPGDPEAFF
TRBJ1-2,.,TRBV29-1,CSVVSGSYGYTF
TRBJ2-5,large,TRBV14,CASSQDFSGYETQYF